This T cell receptor beta chain was recorded in a study of blood T cell repertoires in COVID-19. V was clipped by 1 base and J by 4 bases, with 7 bases between them. This CDR3 is built from 13 residues. This clone was counted a few times. Method: immunoSEQ multiplex PCR; TCRdb's copy keeps in-frame clones and lacks some. The sample records 350,000 to 400,000 clones, roughly 90% being singletons. In terms of age and location, participants ranged from about 18 to 90 years and lived in about 25 US areas. Recovered participants had two consecutive negative NP/OP PCR tests, healthcare professional clearance, or symptom resolution.

Sequencing input: PBMCs or T cells enriched from blood (not recorded which). The source is a woman in her thirties who had recovered from COVID-19. The chain recombines TRBV12-3 or TRBV12-4 with TRBJ1-1; D gene ambiguous. The DNA of the CDR3 is TGTGCCAGCAGTTTAGGAGGGAGCACTGAAGCTTTCTTT. This gives the protein CASSLGGSTEAFF.